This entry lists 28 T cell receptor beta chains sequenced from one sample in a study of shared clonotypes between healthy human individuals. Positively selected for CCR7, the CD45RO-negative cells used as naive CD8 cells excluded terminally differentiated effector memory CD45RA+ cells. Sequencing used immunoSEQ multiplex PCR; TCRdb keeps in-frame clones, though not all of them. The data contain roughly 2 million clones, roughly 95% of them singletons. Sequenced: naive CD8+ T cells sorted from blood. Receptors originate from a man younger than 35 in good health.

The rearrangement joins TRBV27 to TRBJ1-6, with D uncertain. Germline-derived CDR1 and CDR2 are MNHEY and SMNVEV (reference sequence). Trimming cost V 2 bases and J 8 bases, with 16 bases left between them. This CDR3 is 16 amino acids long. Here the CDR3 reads CASSLLLGIADSPLHF. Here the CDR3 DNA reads TGTGCCAGCAGTTTACTTTTGGGAATTGCCGATTCACCCCTCCACTTT.

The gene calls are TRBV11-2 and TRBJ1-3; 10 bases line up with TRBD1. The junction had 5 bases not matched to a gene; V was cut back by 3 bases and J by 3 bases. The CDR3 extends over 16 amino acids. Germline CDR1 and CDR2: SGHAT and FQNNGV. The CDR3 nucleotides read TGTGCCAGCAGCTTTGGGACAGGGGACGTTGGAAACACCATATATTTT. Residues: CASSFGTGDVGNTIYF.

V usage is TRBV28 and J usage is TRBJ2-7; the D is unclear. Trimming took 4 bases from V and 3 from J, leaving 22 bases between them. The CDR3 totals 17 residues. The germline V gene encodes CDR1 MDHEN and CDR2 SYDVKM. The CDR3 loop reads CASSSDVIGQADYEQYF. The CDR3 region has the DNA TGTGCCAGCAGTTCAGACGTGATTGGTCAGGCCGACTACGAGCAGTACTTC.

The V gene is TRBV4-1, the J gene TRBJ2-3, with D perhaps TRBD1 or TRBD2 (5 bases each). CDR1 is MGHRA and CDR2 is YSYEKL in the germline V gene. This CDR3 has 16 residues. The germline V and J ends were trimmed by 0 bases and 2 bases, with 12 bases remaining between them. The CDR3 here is CASSQDEGSLTDTQYF. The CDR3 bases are TGCGCCAGCAGCCAAGATGAGGGGTCCCTCACAGATACGCAGTATTTT.

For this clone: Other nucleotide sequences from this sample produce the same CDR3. The CDR3 region is CASSSGLYTGELFF. In DNA form, the CDR3 reads TGTGCCAGCAGTTCGGGACTTTACACCGGGGAGCTGTTTTTT. The chain links TRBV27 to TRBJ2-2; TRBD2 is a possible D gene (6 bases). The CDR3 totals 14 residues. Germline CDR1 and CDR2: MNHEY and SMNVEV (reference sequence). Trimming cost V 4 bases and J 3 bases, with 9 bases left between them.

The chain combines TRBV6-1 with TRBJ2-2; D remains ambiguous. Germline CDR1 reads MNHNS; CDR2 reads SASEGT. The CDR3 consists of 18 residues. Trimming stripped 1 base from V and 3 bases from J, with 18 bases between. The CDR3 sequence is CASSEGTDTQFHTGELFF. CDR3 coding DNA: TGTGCCAGCAGTGAAGGGACCGATACCCAATTCCACACCGGGGAGCTGTTTTTT.

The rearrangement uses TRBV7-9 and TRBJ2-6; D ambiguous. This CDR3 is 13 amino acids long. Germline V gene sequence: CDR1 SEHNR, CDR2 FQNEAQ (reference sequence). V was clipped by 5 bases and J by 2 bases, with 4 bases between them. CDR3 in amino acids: CASSAPGANVLTF. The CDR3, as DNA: TGTGCCAGCAGCGCACCTGGGGCCAACGTCCTGACTTTC.

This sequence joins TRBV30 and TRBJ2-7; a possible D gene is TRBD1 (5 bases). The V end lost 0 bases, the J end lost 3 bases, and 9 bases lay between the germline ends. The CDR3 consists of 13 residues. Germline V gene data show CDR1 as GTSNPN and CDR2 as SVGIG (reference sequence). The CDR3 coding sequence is TGTGCCTGGAGTGTAGACAGTTTCTACGAGCAGTACTTC. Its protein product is CAWSVDSFYEQYF.

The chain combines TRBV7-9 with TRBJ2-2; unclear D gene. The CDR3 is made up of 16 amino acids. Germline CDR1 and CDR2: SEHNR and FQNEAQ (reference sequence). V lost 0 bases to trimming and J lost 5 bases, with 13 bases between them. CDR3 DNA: TGTGCCAGCAGCTTAGCGGCCGGGCTTGCAACCGGGGAGCTGTTTTTT. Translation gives CASSLAAGLATGELFF.

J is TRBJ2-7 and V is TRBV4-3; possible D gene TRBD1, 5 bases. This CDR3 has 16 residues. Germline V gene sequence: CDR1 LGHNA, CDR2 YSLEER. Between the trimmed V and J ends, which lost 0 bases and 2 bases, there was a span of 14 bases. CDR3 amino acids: CASSQDSQGYPYEQYF. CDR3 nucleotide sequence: TGCGCCAGCAGCCAAGATTCCCAGGGATATCCCTACGAGCAGTACTTC.

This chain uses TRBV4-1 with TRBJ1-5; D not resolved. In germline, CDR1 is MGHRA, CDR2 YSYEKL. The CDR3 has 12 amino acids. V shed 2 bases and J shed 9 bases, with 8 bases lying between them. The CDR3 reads CASSQPAGPQHF. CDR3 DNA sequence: TGCGCCAGCAGCCAACCCGCGGGGCCCCAGCATTTT.

DNA of the CDR3: TGCGCCAGCAGCCGACTTAGCGGGAGGGGAGATGAGCAGTTCTTC. Amino acids: CASSRLSGRGDEQFF. This chain links TRBV4-3 with TRBJ2-1; 11 bases are a match to TRBD2. V was clipped by 4 bases and J by 8 bases; unmatched bases: 7. The CDR3 loop spans 15 amino acids. Germline V lookup: CDR1 LGHNA, CDR2 YSLEER.

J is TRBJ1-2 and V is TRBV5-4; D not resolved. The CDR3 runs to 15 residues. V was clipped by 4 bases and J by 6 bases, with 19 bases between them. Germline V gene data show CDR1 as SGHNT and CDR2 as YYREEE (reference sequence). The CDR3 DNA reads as TGTGCCAGCAGCGTGATTAGAACTTCCCTCCATGGCTACACCTTC. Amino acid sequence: CASSVIRTSLHGYTF.

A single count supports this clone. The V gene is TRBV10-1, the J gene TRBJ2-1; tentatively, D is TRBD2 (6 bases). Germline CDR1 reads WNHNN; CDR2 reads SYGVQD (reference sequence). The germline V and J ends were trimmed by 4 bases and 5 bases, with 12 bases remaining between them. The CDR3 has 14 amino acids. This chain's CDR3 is CASSGLAWDNEQFF. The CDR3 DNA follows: TGCGCCAGCAGTGGGCTAGCGTGGGACAATGAGCAGTTCTTC.

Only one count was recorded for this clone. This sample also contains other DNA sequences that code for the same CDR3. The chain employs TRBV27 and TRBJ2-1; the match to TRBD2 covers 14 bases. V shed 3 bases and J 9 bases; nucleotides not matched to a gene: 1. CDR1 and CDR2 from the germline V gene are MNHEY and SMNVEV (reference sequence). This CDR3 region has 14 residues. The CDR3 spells CASSLGLAGAEQFF. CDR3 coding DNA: TGTGCCAGCAGTTTGGGACTAGCGGGGGCTGAGCAGTTCTTC.

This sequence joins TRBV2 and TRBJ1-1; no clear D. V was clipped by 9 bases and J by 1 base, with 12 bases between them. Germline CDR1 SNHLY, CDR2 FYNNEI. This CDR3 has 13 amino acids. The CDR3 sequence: CARGSGENTEAFF. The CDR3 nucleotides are TGTGCCAGGGGATCCGGGGAGAACACTGAAGCTTTCTTT.

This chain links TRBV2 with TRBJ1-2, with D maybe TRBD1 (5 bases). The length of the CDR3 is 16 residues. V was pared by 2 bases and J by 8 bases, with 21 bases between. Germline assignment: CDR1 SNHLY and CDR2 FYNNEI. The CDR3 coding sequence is TGTGCCAGCAGTGAACCGGCAGGGCTATTATCGGAGGGCTACACCTTC. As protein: CASSEPAGLLSEGYTF.

Here the CDR3 DNA reads TGCGCCAGCAGCGACCCGGGACAGGGAGTATACGAGCAGTACTTC. Translated, it gives CASSDPGQGVYEQYF. The rearrangement uses TRBV5-1 and TRBJ2-7, with 9 positions matching TRBD1. CDR1 and CDR2 (germline): SGHRS, YFSETQ. V dropped 4 bases and J dropped 4; count of bases not matched to a gene: 9. The CDR3 loop spans 15 amino acids.

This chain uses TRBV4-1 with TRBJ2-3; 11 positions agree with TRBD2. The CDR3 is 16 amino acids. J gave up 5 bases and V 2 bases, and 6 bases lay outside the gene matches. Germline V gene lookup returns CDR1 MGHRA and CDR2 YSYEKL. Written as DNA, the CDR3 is TGCGCCAGCAGCCAAACCATAGCGGGGGGGAAAGATACGCAGTATTTT. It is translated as CASSQTIAGGKDTQYF.

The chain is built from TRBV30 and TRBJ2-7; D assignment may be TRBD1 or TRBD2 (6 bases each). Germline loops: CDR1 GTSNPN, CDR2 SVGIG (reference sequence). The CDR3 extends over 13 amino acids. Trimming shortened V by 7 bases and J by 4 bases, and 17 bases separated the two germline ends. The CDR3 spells CASSLGGGYEQYF. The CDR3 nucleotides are TGTGCCTCCTCGCTGGGGGGCGGGTACGAGCAGTACTTC.

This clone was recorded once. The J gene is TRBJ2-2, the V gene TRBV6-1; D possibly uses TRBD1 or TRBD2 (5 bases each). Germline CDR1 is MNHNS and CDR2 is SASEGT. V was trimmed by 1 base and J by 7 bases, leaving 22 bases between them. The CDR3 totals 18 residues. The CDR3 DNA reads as TGTGCCAGCAGTGAAGGCGGGTTTGGGGGTGCCAAGGACGGGGAGCTGTTTTTT. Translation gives CASSEGGFGGAKDGELFF.

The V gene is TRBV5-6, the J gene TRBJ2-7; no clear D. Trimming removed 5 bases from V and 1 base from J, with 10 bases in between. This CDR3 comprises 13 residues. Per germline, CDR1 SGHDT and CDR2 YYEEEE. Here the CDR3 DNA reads TGTGCCAGCAGAATCCAGGATTCCTACGAGCAGTACTTC. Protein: CASRIQDSYEQYF.

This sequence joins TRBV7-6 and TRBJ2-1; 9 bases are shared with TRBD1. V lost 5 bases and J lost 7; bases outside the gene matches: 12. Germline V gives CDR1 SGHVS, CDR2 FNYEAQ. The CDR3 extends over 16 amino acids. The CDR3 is CASSPNWGQGSNEQFF. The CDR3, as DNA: TGTGCCAGCAGCCCCAATTGGGGACAGGGATCAAATGAGCAGTTCTTC. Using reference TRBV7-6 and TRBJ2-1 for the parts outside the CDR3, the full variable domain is GAGVSQSPRYKVTKRGQDVALRCDPISGHVSLYWYRQALGQGPEFLTYFNYEAQQDKSGLPNDRFSAERPEGSISTLTIQRTEQRDSAMYRCASSPNWGQGSNEQFFGPGTRLTVL.

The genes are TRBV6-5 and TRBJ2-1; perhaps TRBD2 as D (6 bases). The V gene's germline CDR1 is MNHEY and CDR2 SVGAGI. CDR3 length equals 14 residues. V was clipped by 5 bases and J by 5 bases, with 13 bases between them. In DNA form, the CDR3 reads TGTGCCAGCAGTCCCTCGGGACTTGACAATGAGCAGTTCTTC. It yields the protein CASSPSGLDNEQFF.

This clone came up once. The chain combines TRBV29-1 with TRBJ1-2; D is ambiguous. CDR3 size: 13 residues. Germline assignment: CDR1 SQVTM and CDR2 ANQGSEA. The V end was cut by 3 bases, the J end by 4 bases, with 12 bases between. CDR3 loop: CSVDIEGSYGYTF. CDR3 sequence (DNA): TGCAGCGTTGATATAGAGGGTAGCTATGGCTACACCTTC.

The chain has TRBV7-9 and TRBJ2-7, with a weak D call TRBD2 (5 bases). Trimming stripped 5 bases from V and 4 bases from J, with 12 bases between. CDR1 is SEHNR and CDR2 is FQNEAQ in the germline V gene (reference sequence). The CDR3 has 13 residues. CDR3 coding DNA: TGTGCCAGCAGCCCCGGACTGCGATACGAGCAGTACTTC. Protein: CASSPGLRYEQYF.

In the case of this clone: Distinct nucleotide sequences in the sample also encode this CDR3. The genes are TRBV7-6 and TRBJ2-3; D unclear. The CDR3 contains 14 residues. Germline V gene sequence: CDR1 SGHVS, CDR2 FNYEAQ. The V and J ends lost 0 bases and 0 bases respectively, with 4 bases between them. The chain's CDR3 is CASSLAGSTDTQYF. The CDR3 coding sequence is TGTGCCAGCAGCTTAGCAGGGAGCACAGATACGCAGTATTTT.

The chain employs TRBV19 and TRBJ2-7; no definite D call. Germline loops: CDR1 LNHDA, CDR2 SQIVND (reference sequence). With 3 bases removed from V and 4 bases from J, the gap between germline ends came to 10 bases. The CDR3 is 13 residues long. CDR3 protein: CASSMRTEYEQYF. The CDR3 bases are TGTGCCAGTAGTATGAGGACGGAATACGAGCAGTACTTC.